This TCR beta chain comes out of a study of shared clonotypes between healthy human individuals. Study results and caveats: Limitation of the genetic and exposure-history diversity represented came from the few donors. Clonotypes that were shared across a handful of donors made up roughly 5% of naive CD4 clonotypes.

Comment on this clone: Its specificity is unknown.

In the source study's methods: ImmunoSEQ output lacked quality scores and full-length reads, limiting matched filtering. Generated by immunoSEQ multiplex PCR, the TCRdb table keeps only in-frame clones and is missing some. The V and J calls and clone size come from that table; D and trimming were worked out from the DNA. Of about 2.4 million clones in the sample, approximately 94% were seen once. Sequences were obtained from naive CD4+ T cells from PBMCs. Subset denoted: CD45RA+ positively selected. This clonotype was obtained from a man in his late teens or twenties in good health. Some clones in this sample may be carry-over from other donors' samples.

For the CDR3, the DNA is TGTGCCAGCAGCACTAGCGGGAGGGACTCCTACGAGCAGTACTTC. It encodes CASSTSGRDSYEQYF. The V call is TRBV28, the J call TRBJ2-7; 13 nucleotides align to TRBD2. V was pared by 6 bases and J by 0 bases, with 2 bases of the junction left unmatched. Germline values: CDR1 MDHEN, CDR2 SYDVKM. This CDR3 is 15 amino acids long.